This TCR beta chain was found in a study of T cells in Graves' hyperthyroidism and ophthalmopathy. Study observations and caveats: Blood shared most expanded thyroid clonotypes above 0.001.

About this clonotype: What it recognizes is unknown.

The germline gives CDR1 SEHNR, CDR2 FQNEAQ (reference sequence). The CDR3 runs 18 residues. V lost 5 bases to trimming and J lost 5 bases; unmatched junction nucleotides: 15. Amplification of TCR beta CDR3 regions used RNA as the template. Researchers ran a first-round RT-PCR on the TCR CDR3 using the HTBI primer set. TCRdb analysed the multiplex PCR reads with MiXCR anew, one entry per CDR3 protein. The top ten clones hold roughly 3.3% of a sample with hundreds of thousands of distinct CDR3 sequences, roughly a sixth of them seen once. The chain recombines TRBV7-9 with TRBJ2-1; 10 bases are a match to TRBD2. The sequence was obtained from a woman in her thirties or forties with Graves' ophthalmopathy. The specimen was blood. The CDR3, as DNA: TGTGCCAGCAGCCCCCCCTTGGACGAGCGGGAGGGCGACAATGAGCAGTTCTTC. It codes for CASSPPLDEREGDNEQFF.